Each of the 19 T cell receptor beta chains below was sequenced from the same sample in a study of cytomegalovirus exposure and HLA in healthy donors. PCR amplification relied on 60 Vbeta primers (plus 13 Jbeta primers). Sequenced by immunoSEQ multiplex PCR; TCRdb stores in-frame clones only, minus some. The sample's table shows approximately 51,000 clones. Sequencing was performed on PBMCs. These receptors originate from a man aged 40-55 years in good health and CMV-seropositive.

This chain uses TRBV19 with TRBJ2-7; TRBD1 might be the D (5 bases). V lost 4 bases and J lost 1, with 11 bases in between. CDR3 length: 14 amino acids. Germline loops: CDR1 LNHDA, CDR2 SQIVND (reference sequence). The CDR3 DNA follows: TGTGCCAGTAGTACCCAGACAGAGTCCTACGAGCAGTACTTC. Translated: CASSTQTESYEQYF.

The CDR3 DNA reads as TGTGCCAGCAGTAGCGGGGGGATCACAGATACGCAGTATTTT. Encoded protein: CASSSGGITDTQYF. This chain links TRBV9 with TRBJ2-3; 10 bases map to TRBD2. This CDR3 has 14 residues. Germline values: CDR1 SGDLS, CDR2 YYNGEE. V lost 5 bases, J lost 2 bases, and 2 bases stayed unmatched. The full variable domain, its missing parts supplied by reference TRBV9 and TRBJ2-3, is DSGVTQTPKHLITATGQRVTLRCSPRSGDLSVYWYQQSLDQGLQFLIQYYNGEERAKGNILERFSAQQFPDLHSELNLSSLELGDSALYFCASSSGGITDTQYFGPGTRLTVL.

The chain joins TRBV28 to TRBJ1-2, with 9 positions matching TRBD1. V shed 6 bases, J shed 4 bases, and the junction held 6 bases outside the gene matches. CDR1 and CDR2 from the germline V gene are MDHEN and SYDVKM. This CDR3 comprises 14 residues. The CDR3 spells CASSWTGATYGYTF. DNA of the CDR3: TGTGCCAGCAGCTGGACAGGGGCCACCTATGGCTACACCTTC.

The chain recombines TRBV30 with TRBJ2-5, with 9 bases matching TRBD2. V trimming: 4 bases; J trimming: 5 bases; junction bases outside the gene matches: 5. Germline assignment: CDR1 GTSNPN and CDR2 SVGIG (reference sequence). The CDR3 totals 13 residues. CDR3 sequence reads: CAWIRRGGETQYF. In nucleotides, the CDR3 is TGTGCCTGGATCAGGCGGGGGGGGGAGACCCAGTACTTC.

This CDR3 reads CASSSSATNEKLFF. In DNA, the CDR3 is TGTGCCAGCTCATCTAGTGCAACTAATGAAAAACTGTTTTTT. The J gene is TRBJ1-4, the V gene TRBV18; D uncertain. Germline V gives CDR1 KGHSH, CDR2 LQKENI. V was trimmed by 5 bases and J by 0 bases, leaving 7 bases between them. The CDR3 length is 14 residues.

As for this clone: At one of its ends the junction is not consistent with the germline gene, which may arise from a read error. V and J are TRBV7-7 and TRBJ2-1; TRBD1 might be the D (6 bases). This CDR3 is built from 12 residues. Germline V CDR1 and CDR2: SSHAT, FNYEAQ (reference sequence). CDR3 sequence: CASSLGGDEQFF. CDR3 DNA sequence: TGTGCTAGCAGCTTAGGGGGAGATGAGCAGTTCTTC. The full variable domain, completed using reference TRBV7-7 and TRBJ2-1, is GAGVSQSPRYKVTKRGQDVTLRCDPISSHATLYWYQQALGQGPEFLTYFNYEAQPDKSGLPSDRFSAERPEGSISTLTIQRTEQRDSAMYRCASSLGGDEQFFGPGTRLTVL.

This sequence joins TRBV18 and TRBJ2-2, with TRBD1 identical over 8 bases. Per germline, CDR1 KGHSH and CDR2 LQKENI. V lost 2 bases to trimming and J lost 4 bases; unmatched junction nucleotides: 12. The CDR3 sequence is 18 residues long. The CDR3 nucleotides read TGTGCCAGCTCACCAACCCGTGCAGGGGGCTTAGGCACCGGGGAGCTGTTTTTT. As protein: CASSPTRAGGLGTGELFF. The variable domain in full, completed from reference TRBV18 and TRBJ2-2, reads NAGVMQNPRHLVRRRGQEARLRCSPMKGHSHVYWYRQLPEEGLKFMVYLQKENIIDESGMPKERFSAEFPKEGPSILRIQQVVRGDSAAYFCASSPTRAGGLGTGELFFGEGSRLTVL.

This chain joins TRBV2 and TRBJ1-5; possibly TRBD1 for D (5 bases). Trimming took off 3 bases at V and 3 bases at J, with 9 bases between the two ends. The CDR3 extends over 14 amino acids. In germline, CDR1 is SNHLY, CDR2 FYNNEI. Written as DNA, the CDR3 is TGTGCCAGCAGTGACAGGGAAATCAATCAGCCCCAGCATTTT. Translation: CASSDREINQPQHF.

The chain couples TRBV7-9 to TRBJ2-7, with a tentative D call TRBD2 (6 bases). Germline loops: CDR1 SEHNR, CDR2 FQNEAQ (reference sequence). This CDR3 spans 17 amino acids. V lost 5 bases and J lost 4, with 24 bases in between. The CDR3 sequence is CASSGDLPGPPMYEQYF. CDR3 bases: TGTGCCAGCAGCGGGGACTTACCGGGCCCACCGATGTACGAGCAGTACTTC.

V and J are TRBV4-3 and TRBJ2-3; D might be TRBD2 (6 bases). Germline assignment: CDR1 LGHNA and CDR2 YSLEER. This CDR3 region has 15 residues. Trimming left V 1 base short and J 3 bases short, with 11 bases between. The CDR3 region is CASSQAWGVTDTQYF. The CDR3 bases are TGCGCCAGCAGCCAAGCTTGGGGGGTGACAGATACGCAGTATTTT.

V gene TRBV7-3 combines with J gene TRBJ2-5, with D possibly matching TRBD1 (7 bases). Trimming removed 5 bases at V and 5 bases at J, with 15 bases between. The CDR3 contains 14 residues. The germline V gene encodes CDR1 SGHTA and CDR2 FQGTGA. This chain's CDR3 is CASSQGGGWETQYF. As DNA, the CDR3 is TGTGCCAGCAGCCAGGGGGGCGGTTGGGAGACCCAGTACTTC.

The chain links TRBV28 to TRBJ1-2; TRBD1 is a possible D gene (5 bases). This CDR3 contains 14 residues. V lost 1 base to trimming and J lost 6 bases, with 12 bases between them. Germline loops: CDR1 MDHEN, CDR2 SYDVKM. DNA of the CDR3: TGTGCCAGCAGTTTATTTGAAGAAGGGGATGGCTACACCTTC. Translated, it gives CASSLFEEGDGYTF.

The V call is TRBV6-5, the J call TRBJ2-3; D remains ambiguous. The CDR3 totals 13 residues. Between the trimmed V and J ends, which lost 0 bases and 2 bases, there was a span of 3 bases. Germline V lookup: CDR1 MNHEY, CDR2 SVGAGI. This chain's CDR3 is CASSYSATDTQYF. The CDR3 DNA follows: TGTGCCAGCAGTTACTCGGCCACAGATACGCAGTATTTT.

CDR3 DNA: TGTGCCAGCAGTAATACGGACAGATCCTACGAGCAGTACTTC. This gives the protein CASSNTDRSYEQYF. The V gene is TRBV7-9, the J gene TRBJ2-7; the D gene is possibly TRBD1 (6 bases). Looked up from germline, CDR1 is SEHNR and CDR2 is FQNEAQ (reference sequence). V was cut by 6 bases and J by 1 base, with 13 bases left in between. CDR3 length: 14 residues.

The CDR3 protein is CASSLWKEGSYEQYF. Written as DNA, the CDR3 is TGCGCCAGCAGCTTGTGGAAGGAGGGTAGCTACGAGCAGTACTTC. The chain uses TRBV5-1 and TRBJ2-5, with a tentative D call TRBD2 (6 bases). The DNA end lines up better with TRBJ2-7; the J call may be wrong. The CDR3 extends over 15 amino acids. Per germline, CDR1 SGHRS and CDR2 YFSETQ.

This rearrangement joins TRBV6-1 to TRBJ1-2, with a weak D call TRBD1 (5 bases). Germline loops: CDR1 MNHNS, CDR2 SASEGT. This CDR3 contains 17 residues. Between the trimmed V and J ends, which lost 3 bases and 8 bases, there was a span of 25 bases. CDR3 coding DNA: TGTGCCAGCAGTGACCCAACTCGGACGGGGGGTCTTGAGGGCTACACCTTC. Translating gives CASSDPTRTGGLEGYTF.

The V and J genes are TRBV28 and TRBJ2-5; 11 bases agree with TRBD2. The CDR3 length is 18 residues. The trim removed 3 bases at V and 5 bases at J, leaving 14 bases unmatched. Germline assignment: CDR1 MDHEN and CDR2 SYDVKM. CDR3 residues: CASSLVLGASGGKETQYF. DNA of the CDR3: TGTGCCAGCAGTTTGGTCCTCGGGGCTAGCGGGGGGAAGGAGACCCAGTACTTC.

The J gene is TRBJ1-3, the V gene TRBV5-1; D not certain. Per the germline V gene, CDR1 is SGHRS and CDR2 is YFSETQ. The CDR3 runs to 14 residues. Trimming left V 0 bases short and J 0 bases short, with 4 bases between. DNA for the CDR3: TGCGCCAGCAGCTTGGGGGCCTCTGGAAACACCATATATTTT. This translates into CASSLGASGNTIYF.

V gene TRBV28 combines with J gene TRBJ1-1; 7 bases fit TRBD1. Per germline, CDR1 MDHEN and CDR2 SYDVKM. CDR3 length equals 15 residues. V shed 0 bases, J shed 0 bases, and the junction held 1 base outside the gene matches. CDR3 residues: CASSLWGQMNTEAFF. The CDR3 DNA reads as TGTGCCAGCAGTTTATGGGGACAGATGAACACTGAAGCTTTCTTT.